Shown below are 29 T cell receptor beta chains from a single sample sequenced in a study of cytomegalovirus exposure and HLA in healthy donors. 13 Jbeta primers and 60 Vbeta primers were used for the PCR. Profiling relied on immunoSEQ multiplex PCR, and the TCRdb table lists in-frame clones only, not all of them. The profile shows 150,000 to 190,000 clones, about three quarters of them singletons. Sequencing used PBMCs. The receptor source for this set is a man between 18 and 35 years old in good health and CMV-seronegative.

The rearrangement joins TRBV4-3 to TRBJ2-1; unclear D gene. From germline, CDR1 is LGHNA and CDR2 YSLEER. This CDR3 region has 13 residues. V was cut by 4 bases and J by 6 bases, with 10 bases left in between. For the CDR3, the DNA is TGCGCCAGCAGCCCCACCCTAGGCAATGAGCAGTTCTTC. This sequence encodes CASSPTLGNEQFF.

The chain employs TRBV28 and TRBJ2-2; 9 positions agree with TRBD2. Germline V lookup: CDR1 MDHEN, CDR2 SYDVKM. The CDR3 runs 14 residues. V dropped 6 bases and J dropped 5; count of bases not matched to a gene: 4. CDR3 region: CASSNSGSTGELFF. DNA for the CDR3: TGTGCCAGCAGCAATAGCGGGAGTACCGGGGAGCTGTTTTTT.

Only a few counts were recorded for this clone. The V and J genes are TRBV6-5 and TRBJ1-1; weak D call: TRBD1 (5 bases). Germline CDR1 and CDR2: MNHEY and SVGAGI. Between the trimmed V and J ends, which lost 0 bases and 4 bases, there was a span of 9 bases. The CDR3 spans 14 residues. The CDR3 region has the DNA TGTGCCAGCAGTTACTCGTATCAGGGCACTGAAGCTTTCTTT. This codes for CASSYSYQGTEAFF.

This clone was observed a single time. This chain uses TRBV7-9 with TRBJ1-2; 8 bases are a match to TRBD1. The CDR3 runs 14 residues. The V segment lost 5 bases and the J segment 3 bases; nucleotides outside the gene matches: 5. The germline V gene has CDR1 SEHNR and CDR2 FQNEAQ (reference sequence). The CDR3, as DNA: TGTGCCAGCAGCAGCTCGGGACAGGACTATGGCTACACCTTC. It translates to CASSSSGQDYGYTF. The complete variable domain, with remaining parts taken from reference TRBV7-9 and TRBJ1-2, reads DTGVSQNPRHKITKRGQNVTFRCDPISEHNRLYWYRQTLGQGPEFLTYFQNEAQLEKSRLLSDRFSAERPKGSFSTLEIQRTEQGDSAMYLCASSSSGQDYGYTFGSGTRLTVV.

This chain joins TRBV18 and TRBJ1-5; 7 positions match TRBD1. The CDR3 has 15 amino acids. The trim removed 4 bases at V and 7 bases at J, leaving 10 bases unmatched. The germline gives CDR1 KGHSH, CDR2 LQKENI. CDR3 sequence (DNA): TGTGCCAGCTCACTCGGGACAGCCCTCGTGCAGCCCCAGCATTTT. Its translation is CASSLGTALVQPQHF.

The chain employs TRBV6-5 and TRBJ2-1; weak D call: TRBD1 (5 bases). The V gene's germline CDR1 is MNHEY and CDR2 SVGAGI. The CDR3 consists of 15 residues. With 7 bases removed from V and 4 bases from J, the gap between germline ends came to 17 bases. The CDR3 is CASTRTNARYNEQFF. Here the CDR3 DNA reads TGTGCCAGCACCCGGACAAACGCCCGGTACAATGAGCAGTTCTTC.

The count of this clone is one. The CDR3 protein is CASSLGDWANEQFF. For the CDR3, the DNA is TGCGCCAGCAGCTTGGGGGACTGGGCCAATGAGCAGTTCTTC. This chain joins TRBV5-1 and TRBJ2-1; D might be TRBD2 (6 bases). Germline CDR1 reads SGHRS; CDR2 reads YFSETQ. This CDR3 region has 14 residues. Trimming pared 0 bases from V and 6 bases from J, leaving 10 bases between. The full variable domain, in which reference TRBV5-1 and TRBJ2-1 provide the parts outside the CDR3, is KAGVTQTPRYLIKTRGQQVTLSCSPISGHRSVSWYQQTPGQGLQFLFEYFSETQRNKGNFPGRFSGRQFSNSRSEMNVSTLELGDSALYLCASSLGDWANEQFFGPGTRLTVL.

The CDR3 loop reads CASSFGGGPLNQPQHF. CDR3 DNA sequence: TGTGCCAGCAGTTTCGGGGGGGGGCCCCTAAATCAGCCCCAGCATTTT. The chain couples TRBV6-6 to TRBJ1-5; a possible D gene is TRBD1 (6 bases). V lost 4 bases, J lost 4 bases, and 17 bases lay in between. There are 16 residues in the CDR3. CDR1 MNHNY and CDR2 SVGAGI come from the germline V gene (reference sequence).

The V and J genes are TRBV7-9 and TRBJ1-5; 9 positions match TRBD1. The CDR3 is made up of 15 amino acids. V gave up 3 bases and J gave up 1 base; unmatched junction bases: 1. Germline CDR1 and CDR2: SEHNR and FQNEAQ (reference sequence). The CDR3 DNA is TGTGCCAGCAGCTTGGGGACAGGGAGCAATCAGCCCCAGCATTTT. It yields the protein CASSLGTGSNQPQHF.

This chain links TRBV28 with TRBJ2-1, with TRBD1 as a possible D gene (6 bases). CDR1 is MDHEN, CDR2 SYDVKM, per germline. This CDR3 spans 13 amino acids. Trimming stripped 7 bases from V and 9 bases from J, with 16 bases between. This CDR3 reads CASTLRSGVEQFF. The CDR3, as DNA: TGTGCCAGCACCCTCCGTTCAGGGGTTGAGCAGTTCTTC.

This rearrangement joins TRBV11-2 to TRBJ2-2; D not resolved. CDR3 size: 17 residues. The germline gives CDR1 SGHAT, CDR2 FQNNGV. Trimming shortened V by 6 bases and J by 5 bases, and 22 bases separated the two germline ends. The CDR3 is CASRSVGYALRTGELFF. The CDR3 DNA reads TGTGCCAGCAGATCGGTAGGCTATGCCCTGAGGACCGGGGAGCTGTTTTTT.

The chain employs TRBV6-6 and TRBJ2-7; the match to TRBD1 covers 8 bases. V was pared by 8 bases and J by 6 bases, with 18 bases of the junction left unmatched. The CDR3 runs 16 residues. Germline-derived CDR1 and CDR2 are MNHNY and SVGAGI (reference sequence). The CDR3 sequence is CASQIESTGVFGEQYF. The CDR3 bases are TGTGCCAGCCAGATCGAGTCGACAGGGGTGTTCGGCGAGCAGTACTTC.

This clone was observed once. The chain uses TRBV7-6 and TRBJ2-7, with D possibly TRBD2 on 5 matching bases. The CDR3 runs to 15 residues. Trimming took 5 bases from V and 3 from J, leaving 17 bases between them. From germline, CDR1 is SGHVS and CDR2 FNYEAQ. CDR3 nucleotides: TGTGCCAGCAGCCCCCGACCGGAGGTCCTCTACGAGCAGTACTTC. This gives the protein CASSPRPEVLYEQYF.

The chain joins TRBV6-5 to TRBJ2-3; TRBD2 agrees at 11 bases. CDR3 size: 16 residues. With V trimmed by 4 bases and J by 6 bases, 9 bases remained unmatched. Germline V gene lookup returns CDR1 MNHEY and CDR2 SVGAGI. CDR3 bases: TGTGCCAGCAGTTTTGATAGCGGGAGGGCAGGGGATACGCAGTATTTT. Translating it yields CASSFDSGRAGDTQYF.

This clone was picked up one time. The V gene is TRBV19, the J gene TRBJ2-5; 14 bases fit TRBD2. The CDR3 loop spans 19 amino acids. Germline trimming cut 5 bases from V and 3 bases from J; bases unmatched to any gene: 14. Germline values: CDR1 LNHDA, CDR2 SQIVND (reference sequence). CDR3 DNA sequence: TGTGCCAGTAGTCCTCTCCTGACTAGCGGGAGGGCCCGAGAAGAGACCCAGTACTTC. Translation gives CASSPLLTSGRAREETQYF.

This rearrangement joins TRBV2 to TRBJ1-5; TRBD1 matches 7 bases. The CDR3 is 13 residues long. Trimming cost V 4 bases and J 10 bases; bases outside gene matches: 7. Per germline, CDR1 SNHLY and CDR2 FYNNEI. Written as DNA, the CDR3 is TGTGCCAGCAGTGGGGACAGCCCCAAACCCCAGCATTTT. As protein: CASSGDSPKPQHF.

The rearrangement uses TRBV6-5 and TRBJ2-1, with TRBD2 matching over 10 bases. The J segment lost 6 bases and the V segment lost 5 bases, leaving 1 base of the junction unmatched. Germline loops: CDR1 MNHEY, CDR2 SVGAGI. The CDR3 is made up of 13 amino acids. Here the CDR3 reads CASSSGRANEQFF. In DNA form, the CDR3 reads TGTGCCAGCAGTAGCGGGAGGGCCAATGAGCAGTTCTTC.

J is TRBJ2-7 and V is TRBV30; weak D call: TRBD2 (6 bases). The V gene's germline CDR1 is GTSNPN and CDR2 SVGIG (reference sequence). Trimming pared 1 base from V and 4 bases from J, leaving 8 bases between. The CDR3 has 12 residues. CDR3 residues: CAWSAGTYEQYF. The CDR3 DNA reads as TGTGCCTGGAGTGCCGGGACTTACGAGCAGTACTTC.

The V and J genes are TRBV7-9 and TRBJ2-1; a weak D match, TRBD2 (6 bases). The CDR3 is 13 amino acids. Germline V gives CDR1 SEHNR, CDR2 FQNEAQ (reference sequence). V lost 5 bases and J 9 bases, leaving 14 bases between the germline ends. The DNA of the CDR3 is TGTGCCAGCAGCCCTGGGGCGGGGTCTGAGCAGTTCTTC. It codes for CASSPGAGSEQFF.

The chain is built from TRBV27 and TRBJ2-7; TRBD2 matches 7 bases. With 3 bases clipped from V and 9 bases from J, the junction kept 8 bases outside the gene matches. This CDR3 comprises 13 residues. Germline CDR1 and CDR2: MNHEY and SMNVEV (reference sequence). CDR3 amino acids: CASSLGGGTAQYF. Written as DNA, the CDR3 is TGTGCCAGCAGTTTGGGGGGGGGAACTGCGCAGTACTTC.

As regards this clone: The junction and the germline gene differ at one end; a read error may be behind it. The rearrangement uses TRBV7-9 and TRBJ1-3; the D gene is possibly TRBD1 (5 bases). The CDR3 sequence is 16 residues long. CDR1 SEHNR and CDR2 FQNEAQ come from the germline V gene (reference sequence). CDR3 sequence (DNA): TGTTCCAGCACCCCTTCGCGGGGGGTCCCTGGAAACACCATATATTTT. Its translation: CSSTPSRGVPGNTIYF.

CDR3 residues: CASSQGPELSGPSYEQYF. CDR3 DNA: TGCGCCAGCAGCCAAGGTCCAGAACTTAGCGGTCCCTCCTACGAGCAGTACTTC. This sequence joins TRBV4-3 and TRBJ2-7; a weak D match, TRBD2 (6 bases). CDR1 LGHNA and CDR2 YSLEER come from the germline V gene. Trimming removed 1 base at V and 0 bases at J, with 19 bases between. This CDR3 is built from 18 residues.

V is TRBV19 and J is TRBJ2-7; no clear D. Trimming shortened V by 5 bases and J by 6 bases, and 14 bases separated the two germline ends. This CDR3 has 13 residues. The germline V gene encodes CDR1 LNHDA and CDR2 SQIVND (reference sequence). The CDR3 sequence is CASSHGAESEQYF. For the CDR3, the DNA is TGTGCCAGTAGTCACGGAGCAGAGTCCGAGCAGTACTTC.

The rearrangement links TRBV7-2 to TRBJ2-2; TRBD2 matches at 11 bases. This CDR3 has 16 amino acids. Trimming at V came to 5 bases and at J to 1 base, leaving 3 bases not matched to a gene. The V gene's germline CDR1 is SGHTA and CDR2 FQGNSA. The CDR3 coding sequence is TGTGCCAGCAGCCGTCTAGCGGGAGGGAACACCGGGGAGCTGTTTTTT. This codes for CASSRLAGGNTGELFF.

This clone was picked up one time. The genes are TRBV11-2 and TRBJ2-1; TRBD1 is a possible D gene (6 bases). Deletions cut 5 bases from V and 8 bases from J, with 19 bases between. The CDR3 length is 15 residues. The germline gives CDR1 SGHAT, CDR2 FQNNGV. The CDR3 nucleotides read TGTGCCAGCAGCGCCGGAACCAGGGGTGGGGATGAGCAGTTCTTC. This gives the protein CASSAGTRGGDEQFF.

The V gene is TRBV10-2, the J gene TRBJ2-5, with D perhaps TRBD2 (9 bases). The germline CDR1 and CDR2 sequences are WSHSY and SAAADI. The CDR3 consists of 16 residues. Trimming cost V 4 bases and J 1 base, with 16 bases left between them. The CDR3 spells CASSAAGGTGQETQYF. In DNA, the CDR3 is TGCGCCAGCAGTGCCGCGGGAGGGACAGGCCAAGAGACCCAGTACTTC.

The rearrangement links TRBV6-4 to TRBJ2-2, with TRBD2 as a possible D gene (7 bases). The V end lost 4 bases, the J end lost 4 bases, and 19 bases lay between the germline ends. This CDR3 is 17 amino acids long. Germline V gene lookup returns CDR1 MRHNA and CDR2 SNTAGT. The CDR3 DNA sequence: TGTGCCAGCAGTGCGGAGCGCCTAGGGGGGGGCACCGGGGAGCTGTTTTTT. Translation gives CASSAERLGGGTGELFF.

This clone was recorded only once. V is TRBV28 and J is TRBJ2-5; D might be TRBD1 (6 bases). The CDR3 is 17 residues long. The V and J ends lost 5 bases and 1 base respectively, with 20 bases between them. Germline assignment: CDR1 MDHEN and CDR2 SYDVKM. The CDR3, as DNA: TGTGCCAGCAGTCCCGGTAGGGGGACGGGATTCCAAGAGACCCAGTACTTC. The encoded protein is CASSPGRGTGFQETQYF.

The J gene is TRBJ1-2, the V gene TRBV5-1; D gene uncertain. V was clipped by 2 bases and J by 5 bases, with 16 bases between them. This CDR3 has 15 residues. The germline CDR1 and CDR2 sequences are SGHRS and YFSETQ. The DNA for the CDR3 is TGCGCCAGCAGCTTCGGAGGGTCTAGTGGATATGGCTACACCTTC. As protein: CASSFGGSSGYGYTF. Full variable domain (outside the CDR3, taken from reference TRBV5-1 and TRBJ1-2): KAGVTQTPRYLIKTRGQQVTLSCSPISGHRSVSWYQQTPGQGLQFLFEYFSETQRNKGNFPGRFSGRQFSNSRSEMNVSTLELGDSALYLCASSFGGSSGYGYTFGSGTRLTVV.